The sample holds a few counts of the clone carrying this T cell receptor (beta chain). The sample comes from a study of T-cell memory formation after mild COVID-19. Researchers used 5'RACE with constant-segment primers to make TCR alpha and TCR beta cDNA libraries that carry sample barcodes and UMIs. From the 5' RACE reads, TCRdb called clonotypes with MiXCR, one entry per CDR3 protein. The sample lists 250,000 or so distinct CDR3 sequences, over 9% occurring once. From germline, CDR1 is SGDLS and CDR2 YYNGEE. The junction had 4 bases not matched to a gene; V was cut back by 0 bases and J by 3 bases. This CDR3 has 16 residues.

J is TRBJ2-2 and V is TRBV9, with 8 bases matching TRBD2. The sequenced sample was PBMCs or a T cell subset sorted from them (not recorded which). The sequence derives from a man aged 18 to 30 who had mild COVID-19 (a few samples of this study predate the infection). Cell type and time point are not known. Here the CDR3 reads CASSVASSGYTGELFF. The CDR3, as DNA: TGTGCCAGCAGCGTAGCTTCTAGCGGGTACACCGGGGAGCTGTTTTTT.